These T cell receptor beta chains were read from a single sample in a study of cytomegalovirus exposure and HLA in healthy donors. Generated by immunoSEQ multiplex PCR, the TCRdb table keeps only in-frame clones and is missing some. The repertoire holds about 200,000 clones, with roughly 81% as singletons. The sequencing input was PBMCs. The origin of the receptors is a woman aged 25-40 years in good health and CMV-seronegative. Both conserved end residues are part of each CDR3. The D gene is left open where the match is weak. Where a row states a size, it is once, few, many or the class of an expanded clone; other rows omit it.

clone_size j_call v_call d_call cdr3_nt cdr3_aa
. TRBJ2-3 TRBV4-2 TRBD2 TGTGCCAGCAGCCAAGGACGTAGCGGGAGGACAGATACGCAGTATTTT CASSQGRSGRTDTQYF
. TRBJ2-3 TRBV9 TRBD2 TGTGCCAGCAGCGCCCGACTAGCGGGGGGGCGGGATACGCAGTATTTT CASSARLAGGRDTQYF
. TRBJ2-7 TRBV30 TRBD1 TGTGCCTCGGACAGGACCTCCGTCTACGAGCAGTACTTC CASDRTSVYEQYF
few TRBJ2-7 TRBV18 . TGTGCCAGCTCACGGGACACCGTGAACGAGCAGTACTTC CASSRDTVNEQYF
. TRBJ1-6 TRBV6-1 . TGTGCCAGCAGCCTCCCGGGGGAAAATTCACCCCTCCACTTT CASSLPGENSPLHF
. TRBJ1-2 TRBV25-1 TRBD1 TGTGCCAGCAGTCGACAGGGGGCTTATGGCTACACCTTC CASSRQGAYGYTF
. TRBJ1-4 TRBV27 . TGTGCCAGCAGAACAGGGCAGCTGGAAAAACTGTTTTTT CASRTGQLEKLFF
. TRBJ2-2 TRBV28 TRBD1 TGTGCCAGCAGTTTATCAAGACAGGGTGTCGGGGAGCTGTTTTTT CASSLSRQGVGELFF
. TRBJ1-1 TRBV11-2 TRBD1 TGTGCCAGCAGTCCAGACAGGGGGCAGACTGAAGCTTTCTTT CASSPDRGQTEAFF
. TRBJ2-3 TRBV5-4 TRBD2 TGTGCCAGCAGCTTGCAGCGCGGGGGGGCGGCAGATACGCAGTATTTT CASSLQRGGAADTQYF
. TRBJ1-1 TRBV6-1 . TGTGCCAGCATGTTCGCTGAAGCTTTCTTT CASMFAEAFF
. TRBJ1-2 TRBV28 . TGTGCCAGCAGTTTACGCGGGATCCTCTATGGCTACACCTTC CASSLRGILYGYTF
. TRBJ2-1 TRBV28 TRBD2 TGTGCCAGCAGTTTAGGGCCTGGGTTGTTCCGGACTAGCGGGGGGGGTCCCCGGGTTTATGAGCAGTTCTTC CASSLGPGLFRTSGGGPRVYEQFF